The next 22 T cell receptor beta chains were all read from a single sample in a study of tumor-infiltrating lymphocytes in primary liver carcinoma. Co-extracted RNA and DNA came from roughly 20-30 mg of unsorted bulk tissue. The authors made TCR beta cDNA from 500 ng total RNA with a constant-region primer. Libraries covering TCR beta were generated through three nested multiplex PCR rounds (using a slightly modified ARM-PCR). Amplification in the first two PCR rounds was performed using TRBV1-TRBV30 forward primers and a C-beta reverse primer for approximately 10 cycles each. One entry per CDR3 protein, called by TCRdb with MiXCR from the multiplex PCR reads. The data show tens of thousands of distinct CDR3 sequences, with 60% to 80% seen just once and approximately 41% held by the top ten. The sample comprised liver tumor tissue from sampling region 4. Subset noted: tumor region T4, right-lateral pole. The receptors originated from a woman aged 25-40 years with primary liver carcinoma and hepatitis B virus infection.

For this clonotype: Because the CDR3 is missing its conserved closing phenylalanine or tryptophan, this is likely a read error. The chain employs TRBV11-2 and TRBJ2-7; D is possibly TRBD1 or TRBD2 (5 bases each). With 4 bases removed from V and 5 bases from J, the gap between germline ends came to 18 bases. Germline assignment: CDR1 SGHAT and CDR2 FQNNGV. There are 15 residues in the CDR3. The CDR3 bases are TGTGCCAGCAGCTCTCCTGGGACGAGTACCCACGAGCAGTACCTC. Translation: CASSSPGTSTHEQYL.

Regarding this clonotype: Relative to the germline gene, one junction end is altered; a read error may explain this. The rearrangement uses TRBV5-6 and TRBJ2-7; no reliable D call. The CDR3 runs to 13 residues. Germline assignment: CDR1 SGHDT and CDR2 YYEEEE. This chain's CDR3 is CASSLQIGLSQYF. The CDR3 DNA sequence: TGTGCCAGTAGCTTACAGATAGGGCTATCGCAGTACTTC.

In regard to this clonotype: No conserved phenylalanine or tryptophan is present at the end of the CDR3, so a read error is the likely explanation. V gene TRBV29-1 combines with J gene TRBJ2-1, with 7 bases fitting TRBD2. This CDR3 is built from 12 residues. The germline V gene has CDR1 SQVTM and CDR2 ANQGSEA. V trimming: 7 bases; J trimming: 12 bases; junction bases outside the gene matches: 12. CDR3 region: CSALRDYYVQFY. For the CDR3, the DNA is TGCAGCGCCCTAAGGGACTACTATGTGCAGTTCTAC.

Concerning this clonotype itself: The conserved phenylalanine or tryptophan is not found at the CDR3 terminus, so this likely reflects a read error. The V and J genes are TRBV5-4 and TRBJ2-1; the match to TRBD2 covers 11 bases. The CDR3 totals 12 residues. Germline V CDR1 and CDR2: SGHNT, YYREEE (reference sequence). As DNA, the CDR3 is TGTGTAAGCAGCCCGGGACTAGCGGAACAGTTCCTC. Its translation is CVSSPGLAEQFL.

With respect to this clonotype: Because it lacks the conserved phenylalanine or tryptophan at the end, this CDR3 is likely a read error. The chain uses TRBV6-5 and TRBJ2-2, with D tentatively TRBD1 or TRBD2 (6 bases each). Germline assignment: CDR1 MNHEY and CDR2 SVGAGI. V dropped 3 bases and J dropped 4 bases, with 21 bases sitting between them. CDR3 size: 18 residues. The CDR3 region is CASSYSPGVGGGTGELFS. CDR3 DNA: TGTGCCAGCAGTTATTCCCCAGGGGTCGGGGGCGGCACCGGGGAGCTGTTTTCT.

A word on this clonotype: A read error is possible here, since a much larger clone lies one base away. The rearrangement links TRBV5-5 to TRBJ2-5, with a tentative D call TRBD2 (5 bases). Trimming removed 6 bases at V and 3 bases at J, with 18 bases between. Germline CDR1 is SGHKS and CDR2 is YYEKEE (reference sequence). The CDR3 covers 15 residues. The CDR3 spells CASTLRGSKEETQYF. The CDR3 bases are TGTGCCAGCACCTTACGAGGGTCGAAGGAAGAGACCCAGTACTTC.

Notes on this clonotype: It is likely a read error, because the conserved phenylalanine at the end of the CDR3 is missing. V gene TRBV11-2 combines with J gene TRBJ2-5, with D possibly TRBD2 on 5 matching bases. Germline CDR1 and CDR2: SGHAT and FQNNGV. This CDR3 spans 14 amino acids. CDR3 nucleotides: TGTGCAAGCAGCTCCCCGGGGAGCTGGGATGCCCAGTACTTA. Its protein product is CASSSPGSWDAQYL.

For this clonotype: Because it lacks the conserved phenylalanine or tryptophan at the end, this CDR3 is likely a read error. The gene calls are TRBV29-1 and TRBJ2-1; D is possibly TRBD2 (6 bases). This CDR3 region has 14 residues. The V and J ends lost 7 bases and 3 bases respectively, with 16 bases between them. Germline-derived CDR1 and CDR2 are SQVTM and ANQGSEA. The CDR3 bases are TGCAGCGCCGCCGGACCAGCGGGCTACAATGAGCAGTTCTCC. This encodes CSAAGPAGYNEQFS.

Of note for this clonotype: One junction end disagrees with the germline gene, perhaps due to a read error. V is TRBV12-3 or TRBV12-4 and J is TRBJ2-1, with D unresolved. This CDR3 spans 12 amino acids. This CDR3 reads CASRLVLSEQFF. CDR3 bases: TGTGCCAGCAGATTGGTGTTAAGCGAGCAATTCTTC.

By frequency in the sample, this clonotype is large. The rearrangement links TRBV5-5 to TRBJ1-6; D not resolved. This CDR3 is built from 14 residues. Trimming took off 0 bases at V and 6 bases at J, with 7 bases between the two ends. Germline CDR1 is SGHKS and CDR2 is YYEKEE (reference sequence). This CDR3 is CASSLDVSNSPLHF. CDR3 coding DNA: TGTGCCAGCAGCTTGGACGTCAGTAATTCACCCCTCCACTTT.

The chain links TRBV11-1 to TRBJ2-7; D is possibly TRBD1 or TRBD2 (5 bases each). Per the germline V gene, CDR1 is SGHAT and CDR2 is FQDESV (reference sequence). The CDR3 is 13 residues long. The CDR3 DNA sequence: TGTACTAGTAGCTTAGGACACCTCCGCGAGCAGTACTTC. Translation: CTSSLGHLREQYF. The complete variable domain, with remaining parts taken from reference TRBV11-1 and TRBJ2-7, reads EAEVAQSPRYKITEKSQAVAFWCDPISGHATLYWYRQILGQGPELLVQFQDESVVDDSQLPKDRFSAERLKGVDSTLKIQPAELGDSAMYLCTSSLGHLREQYFGPGTRLTVT.

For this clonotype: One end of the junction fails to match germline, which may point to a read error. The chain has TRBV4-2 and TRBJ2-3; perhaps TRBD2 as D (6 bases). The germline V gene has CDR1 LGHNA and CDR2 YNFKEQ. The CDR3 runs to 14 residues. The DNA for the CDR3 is TGTGCCAGTAGCGAATCGACGGGGGTAGATGCGCAGTATTTT. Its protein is CASSESTGVDAQYF.

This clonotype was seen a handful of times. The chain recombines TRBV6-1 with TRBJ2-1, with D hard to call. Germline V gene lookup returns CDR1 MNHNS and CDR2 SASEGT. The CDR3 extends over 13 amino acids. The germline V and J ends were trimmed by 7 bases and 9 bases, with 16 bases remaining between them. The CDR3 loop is CASNGKDFGEQFF. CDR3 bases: TGTGCCAGCAATGGGAAAGACTTCGGTGAGCAGTTCTTC.

The CDR3 DNA reads as TGTGCCAGCAGCTTATGGGGGGCTCAGGAGACCCAGTACTTC. This codes for CASSLWGAQETQYF. The chain links TRBV7-3 to TRBJ2-5; D is tentatively TRBD1 or TRBD2 (6 bases each). Trimming removed 2 bases from V and 5 bases from J, with 12 bases in between. The CDR3 contains 14 residues. Germline V CDR1 and CDR2: SGHTA, FQGTGA.

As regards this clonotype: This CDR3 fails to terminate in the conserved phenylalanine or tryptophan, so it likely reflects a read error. The CDR3 region is CASSPLLTGKGLEQYS. CDR3 bases: TGTGCCAGCAGCCCATTACTAACGGGCAAAGGCCTCGAGCAGTACTCC. The chain employs TRBV7-8 and TRBJ2-7, with D unclear. V was pared by 5 bases and J by 6 bases, with 23 bases between. The CDR3 spans 16 residues. In germline, CDR1 is SGHVS, CDR2 FQNEAQ.

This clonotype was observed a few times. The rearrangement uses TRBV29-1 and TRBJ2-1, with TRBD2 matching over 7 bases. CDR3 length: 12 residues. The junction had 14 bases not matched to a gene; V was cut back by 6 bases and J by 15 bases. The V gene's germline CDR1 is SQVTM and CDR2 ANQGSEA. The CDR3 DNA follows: TGCAGCGTCGTGGAGTGGGAGGGCCGATCGTTCTTC. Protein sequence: CSVVEWEGRSFF.

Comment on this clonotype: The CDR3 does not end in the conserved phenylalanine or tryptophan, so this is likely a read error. CDR3 residues: CASSPWGGKLFL. In DNA, the CDR3 is TGCGCTAGCAGCCCCTGGGGGGGAAAACTGTTTCTT. The J gene is TRBJ1-4, the V gene TRBV11-2; tentative D call: TRBD1 (5 bases). Per the germline V gene, CDR1 is SGHAT and CDR2 is FQNNGV. The CDR3 covers 12 residues.

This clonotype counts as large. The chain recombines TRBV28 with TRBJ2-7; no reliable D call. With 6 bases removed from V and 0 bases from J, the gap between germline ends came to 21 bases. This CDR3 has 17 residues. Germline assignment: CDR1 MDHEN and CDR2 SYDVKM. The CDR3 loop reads CASSLPLDGWYSYEQYF. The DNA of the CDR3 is TGTGCCAGCAGCCTCCCTTTGGACGGATGGTACTCCTACGAGCAGTACTTC.

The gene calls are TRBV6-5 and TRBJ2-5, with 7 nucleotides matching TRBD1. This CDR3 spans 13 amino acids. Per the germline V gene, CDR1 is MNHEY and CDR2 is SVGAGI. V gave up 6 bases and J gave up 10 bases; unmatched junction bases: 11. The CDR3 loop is CASSTDRALIQYF. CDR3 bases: TGTGCCAGCAGCACCGACAGGGCGCTGATCCAGTACTTC.

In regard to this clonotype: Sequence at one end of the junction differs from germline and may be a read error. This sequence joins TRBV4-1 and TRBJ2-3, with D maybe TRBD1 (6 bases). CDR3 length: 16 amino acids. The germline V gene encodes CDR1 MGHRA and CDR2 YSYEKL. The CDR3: CASGRAGQRDGYTQYF. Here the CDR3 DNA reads TGCGCCAGCGGTCGCGCCGGACAGAGGGACGGGTATACGCAGTATTTC.

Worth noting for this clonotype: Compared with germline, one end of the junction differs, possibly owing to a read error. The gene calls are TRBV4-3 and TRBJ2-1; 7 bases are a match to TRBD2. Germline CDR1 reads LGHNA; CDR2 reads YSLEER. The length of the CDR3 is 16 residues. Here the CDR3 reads CASSQDWDYAYIEQFF. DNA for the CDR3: TGTGCCAGCAGCCAGGATTGGGACTACGCCTACATTGAGCAGTTCTTC.

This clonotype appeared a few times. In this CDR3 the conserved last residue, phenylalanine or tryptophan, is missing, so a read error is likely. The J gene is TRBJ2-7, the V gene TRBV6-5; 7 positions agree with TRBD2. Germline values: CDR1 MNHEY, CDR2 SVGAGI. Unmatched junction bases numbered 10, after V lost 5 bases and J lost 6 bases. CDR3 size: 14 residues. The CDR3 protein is CASSEARETSEQYL. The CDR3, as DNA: TGTGCCAGCAGTGAAGCGCGGGAGACTTCCGAGCAGTACCTC.